The entry below gives a single T cell receptor (beta chain) sequence along with its context. V lost 3 bases, J lost 4 bases, and 5 bases lay in between. The germline V gene has CDR1 KGHDR and CDR2 SFDVKD. CDR3 length: 12 residues. The source of the sample is a study of blood T cell repertoires in COVID-19. Assay: immunoSEQ multiplex PCR; the TCRdb copy retains only in-frame clones and omits some. The sample gives 150,000 to 200,000 clones, roughly 86% of which show up once; 1.5% to 2% is in the top ten. This receptor was identified in a woman aged 45-60 years with acute or convalescent COVID-19. The source material was peripheral blood. This sequence joins TRBV24-1 and TRBJ1-2; D not certain. CDR3 amino acids: CATSDRGYGYTF. As DNA, the CDR3 is TGTGCCACCAGTGATCGGGGCTATGGCTACACCTTC.